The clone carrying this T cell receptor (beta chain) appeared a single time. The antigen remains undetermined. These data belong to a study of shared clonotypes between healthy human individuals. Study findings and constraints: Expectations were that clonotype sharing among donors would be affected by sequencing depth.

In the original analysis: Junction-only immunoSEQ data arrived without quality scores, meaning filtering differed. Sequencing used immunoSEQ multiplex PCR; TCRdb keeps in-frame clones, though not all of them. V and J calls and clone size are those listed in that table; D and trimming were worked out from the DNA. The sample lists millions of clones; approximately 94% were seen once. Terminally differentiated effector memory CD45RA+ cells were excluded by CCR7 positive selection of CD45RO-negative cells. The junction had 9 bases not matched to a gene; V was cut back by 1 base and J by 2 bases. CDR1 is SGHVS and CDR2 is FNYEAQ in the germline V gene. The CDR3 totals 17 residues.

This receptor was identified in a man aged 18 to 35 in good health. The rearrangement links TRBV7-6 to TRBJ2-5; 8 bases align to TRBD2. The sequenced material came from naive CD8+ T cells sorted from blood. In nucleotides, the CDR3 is TGTGCCAGCAGCTTAGGAGCGGCGGGGGGCCTACAAGAGACCCAGTACTTC. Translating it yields CASSLGAAGGLQETQYF.